This record covers a single TCR beta chain. Its matching antigen is unknown. The data were taken from a study of tumor and adjacent non-tumor tissue in lung cancer. At the level of the study: Patients comprised 12 adenocarcinoma, 2 squamous cell carcinoma and 1 small cell lung cancer. Around 4.5 million productive TCRbeta reads were obtained per sample on average.

Whole-study findings and limits: Tumor tissue had significantly higher TCR diversity than normal lung.

RNA was extracted from bulk tissue without any cell sorting. Germline CDR1 and CDR2: SGHTA and FQGTGA. The CDR3 loop spans 15 amino acids. Trimming removed 2 bases from V and 1 base from J; junction bases left unmatched: 3. A modified ARM-PCR protocol with three rounds of nested PCR amplified TCRbeta. TCRdb itself ran the multiplex PCR reads through MiXCR, one entry per CDR3 protein. The data show 100,000 to 150,000 distinct CDR3 sequences, about 66% seen once. Sequences were obtained from lung tumor tissue. The TCR originated in a man younger than 40 with non-small cell lung cancer. The chain combines TRBV7-3 with TRBJ2-3; 7 nucleotides match TRBD1. As DNA, the CDR3 is TGTGCCAGCAGCTTATCGGGACAGCGCACAGATACGCAGTATTTT. This codes for CASSLSGQRTDTQYF.